Here is one TCR beta chain with its context. This record comes from a study of blood T cell repertoires in COVID-19. About the research overall: The United States, Italy and Spain provided the acute and convalescent COVID-19 samples. The analysed material was cDNA or gDNA that came from T cells, B-cell-depleted T cells, or PBMCs.

The V gene end was trimmed by 1 base and the J gene end by 2 bases; junction bases not matched to a gene: 7. Germline V gene sequence: CDR1 LNHNV, CDR2 YYDKDF (reference sequence). The CDR3 is 16 amino acids. Source study methods: Scientists estimated how many nucleated cells there were by amplifying reference gene primers. Measured with immunoSEQ multiplex PCR; TCRdb has only the in-frame clones, and not every one. The V and J calls and clone size were taken over from that table, and D and trimming were inferred from the DNA. The sample lists some 240,000 clones, 70% to 85% occurring once. The gene calls are TRBV15 and TRBJ2-7; 8 bases align to TRBD1. The specimen sequenced was peripheral blood. The receptor comes from a middle-aged woman who had recovered from COVID-19. CDR3: CATSRGQGLGTYEQYF. The CDR3 DNA follows: TGTGCCACCAGCAGAGGACAGGGGTTAGGAACCTACGAGCAGTACTTC.